The 29 T cell receptor beta chains below all came from one sample that was sequenced in a study of T cell changes during pregnancy in multiple sclerosis. Profiled with immunoSEQ multiplex PCR; TCRdb holds only in-frame clones, not every one. The sample lists roughly 24,000 clones, around 87% occurring once. The sequencing used CD4+ T cells from peripheral blood mononuclear cells, collected in the second trimester of pregnancy. The receptor set was obtained from a female donor in good health, enrolled as a control in a pregnancy study.

The V and J genes are TRBV7-2 and TRBJ2-1, with 10 bases matching TRBD1. V gave up 5 bases and J gave up 6 bases; unmatched junction bases: 7. The CDR3 has 15 amino acids. Germline values: CDR1 SGHTA, CDR2 FQGNSA. The CDR3 DNA reads as TGTGCCAGCAGCATAGACAGGGGGCGTACCAATGAGCAGTTCTTC. Amino acid sequence: CASSIDRGRTNEQFF.

The gene calls are TRBV7-6 and TRBJ2-3; a weak D match, TRBD2 (6 bases). Per germline, CDR1 SGHVS and CDR2 FNYEAQ. V lost 7 bases to trimming and J lost 6 bases, with 17 bases between them. The CDR3 has 14 amino acids. The CDR3 loop is CASISEVRGDTQYF. The CDR3 DNA reads TGTGCCAGCATCTCCGAGGTCCGGGGGGATACGCAGTATTTT.

This clone was observed a single time. The chain carries TRBV5-1 and TRBJ2-2; 14 bases match TRBD2. V trimming: 4 bases; J trimming: 1 base; junction bases outside the gene matches: 3. Germline-derived CDR1 and CDR2 are SGHRS and YFSETQ. The CDR3 runs 17 residues. The DNA for the CDR3 is TGCGCCAGCAGCGTCGGGACTAGCGGGGGGAACACCGGGGAGCTGTTTTTT. It encodes CASSVGTSGGNTGELFF.

This clone was observed a handful of times. This rearrangement joins TRBV27 to TRBJ2-7; D might be TRBD1 (6 bases). This CDR3 region has 15 residues. V was trimmed by 2 bases and J by 7 bases, leaving 18 bases between them. Germline loops: CDR1 MNHEY, CDR2 SMNVEV (reference sequence). The CDR3 loop reads CASSLVPQGRGEQYF. The DNA for the CDR3 is TGTGCCAGCAGTTTAGTTCCCCAGGGGCGCGGGGAGCAGTACTTC.

The chain recombines TRBV19 with TRBJ2-1; 8 nucleotides line up with TRBD1. V lost 10 bases and J lost 3; bases outside the gene matches: 5. This CDR3 is 13 amino acids long. Germline values: CDR1 LNHDA, CDR2 SQIVND (reference sequence). CDR3 sequence: CATNRGDYNEQFF. CDR3 DNA: TGTGCCACAAACAGGGGGGACTACAATGAGCAGTTCTTC.

This CDR3 reads CASSFTGQEAYGYTF. CDR3 sequence (DNA): TGTGCCAGCAGCTTCACCGGACAGGAGGCGTATGGCTACACCTTC. V usage is TRBV7-2 and J usage is TRBJ1-2; 7 bases map to TRBD1. The CDR3 is 15 amino acids. V trimming: 3 bases; J trimming: 5 bases; junction bases outside the gene matches: 9. CDR1 is SGHTA, CDR2 FQGNSA, per germline.

This clone was recorded only once. This rearrangement joins TRBV9 to TRBJ2-5; 7 nucleotides align to TRBD2. The CDR3 length is 14 residues. Losses at the gene ends were 4 bases for V and 5 bases for J; bases not matched to a gene: 8. Germline V lookup: CDR1 SGDLS, CDR2 YYNGEE. The CDR3 loop reads CASSPKAGLETQYF. The CDR3 coding sequence is TGTGCCAGCAGCCCAAAAGCGGGACTGGAGACCCAGTACTTC.

The V call is TRBV7-2, the J call TRBJ1-4; perhaps TRBD1 as D (5 bases). The CDR3 extends over 14 amino acids. V lost 2 bases and J 7 bases, leaving 11 bases between the germline ends. The V gene's germline CDR1 is SGHTA and CDR2 FQGNSA. The CDR3 bases are TGTGCCAGCAGCTTACAGGGTACTTTTGAAAAACTGTTTTTT. Translating gives CASSLQGTFEKLFF.

V gene TRBV29-1 combines with J gene TRBJ2-5, with 8 bases matching TRBD1. The germline gives CDR1 SQVTM, CDR2 ANQGSEA. The V gene end was trimmed by 6 bases and the J gene end by 5 bases; junction bases not matched to a gene: 14. The CDR3 extends over 15 amino acids. In nucleotides, the CDR3 is TGCAGCGTCACGGGGAGACAGGGGAATTTGGAGACCCAGTACTTC. Translation: CSVTGRQGNLETQYF. Full variable domain (remainder filled in from reference TRBV29-1 and TRBJ2-5): SAVISQKPSRDICQRGTSLTIQCQVDSQVTMMFWYRQQPGQSLTLIATANQGSEATYESGFVIDKFPISRPNLTFSTLTVSNMSPEDSSIYLCSVTGRQGNLETQYFGPGTRLLVL.

CDR3 sequence reads: CASSELAGDTDTQYF. In DNA, the CDR3 is TGTGCCAGCAGTGAACTAGCGGGAGACACAGATACGCAGTATTTT. The chain carries TRBV6-4 and TRBJ2-3; 11 bases agree with TRBD2. Per the germline V gene, CDR1 is MRHNA and CDR2 is SNTAGT. The V segment lost 3 bases and the J segment 2 bases; nucleotides outside the gene matches: 1. This CDR3 is built from 15 residues.

V gene TRBV19 combines with J gene TRBJ2-5, with 12 positions matching TRBD2. Germline trimming cut 4 bases from V and 4 bases from J; bases unmatched to any gene: 7. The CDR3 is 16 residues long. Germline V gene data show CDR1 as LNHDA and CDR2 as SQIVND (reference sequence). CDR3 protein: CASSRVLAGGRETQYF. CDR3 DNA sequence: TGTGCCAGTAGTAGAGTACTAGCGGGGGGTCGAGAGACCCAGTACTTC.

V gene TRBV12-5 combines with J gene TRBJ2-3; 7 bases are a match to TRBD2. J gave up 0 bases and V 5 bases, and 5 bases lay outside the gene matches. Germline values: CDR1 LGHNT, CDR2 FRNRAP. The CDR3 sequence is 15 residues long. CDR3 DNA: TGTGCTAGTGGTCTTAGCGGGTCTAGCACAGATACGCAGTATTTT. It yields the protein CASGLSGSSTDTQYF. Full variable domain (missing parts from reference TRBV12-5 and TRBJ2-3): DARVTQTPRHKVTEMGQEVTMRCQPILGHNTVFWYRQTMMQGLELLAYFRNRAPLDDSGMPKDRFSAEMPDATLATLKIQPSEPRDSAVYFCASGLSGSSTDTQYFGPGTRLTVL.

V and J are TRBV18 and TRBJ2-2, with TRBD2 identical over 7 bases. Trimming took 0 bases from V and 6 from J; bases not matched to a gene: 7. The CDR3 spans 16 residues. The V gene's germline CDR1 is KGHSH and CDR2 LQKENI. DNA of the CDR3: TGTGCCAGCTCACCACCCGTGGCGGGAGAGGCCGGGGAGCTGTTTTTT. Translation gives CASSPPVAGEAGELFF.

The chain uses TRBV11-2 and TRBJ1-1; D is perhaps TRBD1 (5 bases). Germline values: CDR1 SGHAT, CDR2 FQNNGV. There are 14 residues in the CDR3. V lost 6 bases and J 5 bases, leaving 16 bases between the germline ends. CDR3 nucleotide sequence: TGTGCCAGCAGTCCCTGGGGGGGGGAGACTGAAGCTTTCTTT. Protein sequence: CASSPWGGETEAFF.

The gene calls are TRBV5-6 and TRBJ2-7; tentatively, D is TRBD2 (5 bases). The germline gives CDR1 SGHDT, CDR2 YYEEEE. This CDR3 is built from 16 residues. Trimming removed 5 bases at V and 2 bases at J, with 20 bases between. CDR3 region: CASRPAFGLEPYEQYF. The CDR3 bases are TGTGCCAGCAGACCGGCCTTTGGACTGGAACCCTACGAGCAGTACTTC.

The V gene is TRBV5-1, the J gene TRBJ2-5; perhaps TRBD2 as D (7 bases). From germline, CDR1 is SGHRS and CDR2 YFSETQ. CDR3 length: 15 residues. V lost 9 bases to trimming and J lost 5 bases, with 23 bases between them. The CDR3 DNA reads as TGCGCCACTCAGTCCGGCAGGGGAGGGCTCGAGACCCAGTACTTC. Amino acids: CATQSGRGGLETQYF.

V is TRBV6-4 and J is TRBJ2-1; a possible D gene is TRBD2 (6 bases). The CDR3 covers 15 residues. CDR1 MRHNA and CDR2 SNTAGT come from the germline V gene. V gave up 0 bases and J gave up 6 bases, with 12 bases separating them. The CDR3 protein is CASSDSGGAFNEQFF. The CDR3 nucleotides read TGTGCCAGCAGTGACTCCGGCGGGGCCTTCAATGAGCAGTTCTTC.

The rearrangement joins TRBV6-6 to TRBJ2-1; D is possibly TRBD2 (5 bases). Germline loops: CDR1 MNHNY, CDR2 SVGAGI (reference sequence). V lost 6 bases and J 8 bases, leaving 14 bases between the germline ends. The length of the CDR3 is 13 residues. This chain's CDR3 is CASRQTRADEQFF. The CDR3 DNA reads TGTGCCAGCAGGCAAACTAGGGCCGATGAGCAGTTCTTC.

The genes are TRBV5-4 and TRBJ1-3, with 8 bases fitting TRBD1. V shed 5 bases, J shed 0 bases, and the junction held 7 bases outside the gene matches. This CDR3 is built from 16 residues. The germline V gene has CDR1 SGHNT and CDR2 YYREEE (reference sequence). The CDR3 DNA sequence: TGTGCCAGCAGTTCCGGACAGGGACGCTCTGGAAACACCATATATTTT. Translating it yields CASSSGQGRSGNTIYF.

J is TRBJ2-5 and V is TRBV7-2, with D possibly matching TRBD1 (7 bases). Germline loops: CDR1 SGHTA, CDR2 FQGNSA. Deletions cut 4 bases from V and 4 bases from J, with 19 bases between. The length of the CDR3 is 16 residues. The CDR3 nucleotides are TGTGCCAGCAGCTCCGAGGGGGCGGGGAGGCGAGAGACCCAGTACTTC. Translation gives CASSSEGAGRRETQYF. The variable domain in full, with the rest retrieved from reference TRBV7-2 and TRBJ2-5, is GAGVSQSPSNKVTEKGKDVELRCDPISGHTALYWYRQSLGQGLEFLIYFQGNSAPDKSGLPSDRFSAERTGGSVSTLTIQRTQQEDSAVYLCASSSEGAGRRETQYFGPGTRLLVL.

The chain couples TRBV29-1 to TRBJ1-2; 10 bases align to TRBD1. The CDR3 sequence is 13 residues long. Germline values: CDR1 SQVTM, CDR2 ANQGSEA. J lost 12 bases, V lost 0 bases, and 7 bases had no gene match. The CDR3 DNA reads as TGCAGCGTTGAAGAGACAGGGGGCGTTTTTCACACCTTC. It is translated as CSVEETGGVFHTF.

CDR3: CAISAGHRNTEAFF. The CDR3 DNA reads as TGTGCCATCAGTGCGGGACACCGGAACACTGAAGCTTTCTTT. V is TRBV10-3 and J is TRBJ1-1; possibly TRBD1 for D (6 bases). CDR3 size: 14 residues. Per the germline V gene, CDR1 is ENHRY and CDR2 is SYGVKD. Trimming took 4 bases from V and 1 from J, leaving 10 bases between them.

The V gene is TRBV4-2, the J gene TRBJ2-7, with 11 bases aligning to TRBD1. The CDR3 totals 15 residues. Germline values: CDR1 LGHNA, CDR2 YNFKEQ. V shed 4 bases and J 2 bases; nucleotides not matched to a gene: 4. The CDR3 coding sequence is TGTGCCAGCAGCCTCTCGGGACAGGGGGCCTACGAGCAGTACTTC. As protein: CASSLSGQGAYEQYF.

The CDR3 protein is CASSLEQRGTGELFF. The CDR3 coding sequence is TGTGCCAGCAGCCTTGAGCAGCGAGGAACCGGGGAGCTGTTTTTT. This chain connects TRBV5-6 to TRBJ2-2; no definite D call. Trimming took 4 bases from V and 5 from J, leaving 15 bases between them. Germline V gives CDR1 SGHDT, CDR2 YYEEEE. This CDR3 contains 15 residues.

This rearrangement joins TRBV6-1 to TRBJ1-1; a possible D gene is TRBD1 (5 bases). The CDR3 spans 15 residues. Germline CDR1 reads MNHNS; CDR2 reads SASEGT. Between the trimmed V and J ends, which lost 6 bases and 4 bases, there was a span of 18 bases. The CDR3 is CASRPTGEGSTEAFF. CDR3 sequence (DNA): TGTGCCAGCAGACCCACGGGGGAAGGGAGCACTGAAGCTTTCTTT.

This clone was detected only a few times. The V and J genes are TRBV5-1 and TRBJ2-1; maybe TRBD2 (6 bases). CDR3 length equals 16 residues. In germline, CDR1 is SGHRS, CDR2 YFSETQ. Trimming took off 0 bases at V and 4 bases at J, with 14 bases between the two ends. CDR3 sequence: CASSLADAGRYNEQFF. The CDR3 coding sequence is TGCGCCAGCAGCTTGGCGGATGCGGGGAGGTACAATGAGCAGTTCTTC.

The chain has TRBV29-1 and TRBJ2-1; no definite D call. CDR3 length: 14 amino acids. Trimming cost V 4 bases and J 1 base, with 11 bases left between them. Germline CDR1 SQVTM, CDR2 ANQGSEA. DNA for the CDR3: TGCAGCGTTGGGCAGGCTACATCCTACAATGAGCAGTTCTTC. Translating it yields CSVGQATSYNEQFF.

The V gene is TRBV5-1, the J gene TRBJ2-1; 9 positions agree with TRBD2. CDR1 SGHRS and CDR2 YFSETQ come from the germline V gene. V trimming: 5 bases; J trimming: 0 bases; junction bases outside the gene matches: 3. The CDR3 sequence is 15 residues long. The DNA of the CDR3 is TGCGCCAGCAGGACTAGCGGAACCTCCTACAATGAGCAGTTCTTC. As protein: CASRTSGTSYNEQFF. Drawing the rest from reference TRBV5-1 and TRBJ2-1, the complete variable domain is KAGVTQTPRYLIKTRGQQVTLSCSPISGHRSVSWYQQTPGQGLQFLFEYFSETQRNKGNFPGRFSGRQFSNSRSEMNVSTLELGDSALYLCASRTSGTSYNEQFFGPGTRLTVL.

This clone is categorized as medium-sized. The chain couples TRBV19 to TRBJ2-4, with no clear D. Germline lookup yields CDR1 LNHDA and CDR2 SQIVND (reference sequence). Trimming took 4 bases from V and 0 from J, leaving 10 bases between them. This CDR3 is built from 15 residues. Written as DNA, the CDR3 is TGTGCCAGTAGTACCCCTACGGGAGCCAAAAACATTCAGTACTTC. It translates to CASSTPTGAKNIQYF.